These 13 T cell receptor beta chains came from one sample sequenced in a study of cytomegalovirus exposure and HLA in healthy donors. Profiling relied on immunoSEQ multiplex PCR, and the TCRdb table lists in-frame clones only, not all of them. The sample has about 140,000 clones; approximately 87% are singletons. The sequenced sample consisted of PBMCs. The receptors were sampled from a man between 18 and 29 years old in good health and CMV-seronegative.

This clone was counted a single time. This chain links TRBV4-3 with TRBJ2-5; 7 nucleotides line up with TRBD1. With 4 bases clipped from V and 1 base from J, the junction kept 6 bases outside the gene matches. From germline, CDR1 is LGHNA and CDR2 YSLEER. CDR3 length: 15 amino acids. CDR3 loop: CASSLGTEGQETQYF. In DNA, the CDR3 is TGCGCCAGCAGCCTGGGGACAGAAGGCCAAGAGACCCAGTACTTC.

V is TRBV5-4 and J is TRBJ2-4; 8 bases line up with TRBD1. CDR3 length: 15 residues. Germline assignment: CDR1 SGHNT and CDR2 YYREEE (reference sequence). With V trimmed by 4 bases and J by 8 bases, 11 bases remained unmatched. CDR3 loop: CASSGTGGMKDIQYF. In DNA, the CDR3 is TGTGCCAGCAGCGGCACAGGGGGGATGAAGGACATTCAGTACTTC.

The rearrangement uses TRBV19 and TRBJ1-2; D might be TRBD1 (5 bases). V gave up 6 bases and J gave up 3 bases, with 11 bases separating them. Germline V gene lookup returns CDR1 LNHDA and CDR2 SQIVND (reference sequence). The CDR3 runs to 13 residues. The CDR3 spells CASRGRVDYGYTF. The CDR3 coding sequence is TGTGCCAGTAGGGGCAGGGTCGACTATGGCTACACCTTC.

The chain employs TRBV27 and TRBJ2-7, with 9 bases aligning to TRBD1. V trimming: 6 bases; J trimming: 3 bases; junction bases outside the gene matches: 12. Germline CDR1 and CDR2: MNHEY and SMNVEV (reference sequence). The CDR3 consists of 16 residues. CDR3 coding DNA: TGTGCCAGCAGATCTCCGGGACAGGGCGTTTTCTACGAGCAGTACTTC. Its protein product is CASRSPGQGVFYEQYF.

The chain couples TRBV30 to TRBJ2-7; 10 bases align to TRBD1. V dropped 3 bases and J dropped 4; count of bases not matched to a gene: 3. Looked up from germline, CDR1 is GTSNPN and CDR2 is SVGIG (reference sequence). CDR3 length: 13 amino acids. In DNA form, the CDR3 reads TGTGCCTGGAGGGGGACAGGGGAGTACGAGCAGTACTTC. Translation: CAWRGTGEYEQYF.

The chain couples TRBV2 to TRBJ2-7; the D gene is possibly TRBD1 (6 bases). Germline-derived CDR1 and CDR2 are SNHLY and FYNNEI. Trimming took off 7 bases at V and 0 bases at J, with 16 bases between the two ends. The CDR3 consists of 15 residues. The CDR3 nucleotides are TGTGCCAGCAAAGGGAGAGGACAGCTCTCCTACGAGCAGTACTTC. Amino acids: CASKGRGQLSYEQYF.

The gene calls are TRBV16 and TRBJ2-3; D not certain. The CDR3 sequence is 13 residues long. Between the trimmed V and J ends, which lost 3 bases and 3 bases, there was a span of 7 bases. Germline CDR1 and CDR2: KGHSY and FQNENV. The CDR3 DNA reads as TGTGCCAGCAGCCATTTCTCGACAGATACGCAGTATTTT. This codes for CASSHFSTDTQYF.

This CDR3 reads CASSLVKGPEGAFF. CDR3 bases: TGCGCCAGCAGCTTGGTTAAAGGGCCCGAGGGAGCTTTCTTT. J is TRBJ1-1 and V is TRBV5-1; D gene uncertain. CDR1 is SGHRS, CDR2 YFSETQ, per germline. The CDR3 spans 14 residues. V was pared by 0 bases and J by 10 bases, with 16 bases between.

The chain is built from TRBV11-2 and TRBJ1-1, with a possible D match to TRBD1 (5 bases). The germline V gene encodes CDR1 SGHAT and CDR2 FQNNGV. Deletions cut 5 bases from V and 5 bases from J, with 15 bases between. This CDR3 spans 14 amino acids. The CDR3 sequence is CASSPTGGGTEAFF. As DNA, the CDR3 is TGTGCCAGCAGCCCAACAGGAGGAGGGACTGAAGCTTTCTTT. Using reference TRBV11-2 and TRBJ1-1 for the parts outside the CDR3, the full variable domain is EAGVAQSPRYKIIEKRQSVAFWCNPISGHATLYWYQQILGQGPKLLIQFQNNGVVDDSQLPKDRFSAERLKGVDSTLKIQPAKLEDSAVYLCASSPTGGGTEAFFGQGTRLTVV.

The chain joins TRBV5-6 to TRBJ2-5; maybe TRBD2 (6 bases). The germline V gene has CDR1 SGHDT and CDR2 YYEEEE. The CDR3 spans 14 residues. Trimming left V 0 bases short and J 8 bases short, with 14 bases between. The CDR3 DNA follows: TGTGCCAGCAGCTTGGCCGGGGGAGCGACCACCCAGTACTTC. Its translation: CASSLAGGATTQYF.

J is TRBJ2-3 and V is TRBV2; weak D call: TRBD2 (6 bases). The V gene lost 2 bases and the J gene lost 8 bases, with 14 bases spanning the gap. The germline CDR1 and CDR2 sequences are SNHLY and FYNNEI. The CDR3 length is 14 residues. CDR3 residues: CASSEWRELSTQYF. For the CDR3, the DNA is TGTGCCAGCAGTGAATGGAGGGAACTGAGTACGCAGTATTTT.

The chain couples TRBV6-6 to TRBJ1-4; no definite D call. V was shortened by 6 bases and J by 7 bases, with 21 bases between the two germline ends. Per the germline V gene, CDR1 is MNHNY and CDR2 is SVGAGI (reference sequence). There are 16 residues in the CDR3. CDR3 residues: CASSSHQDLTGEKLFF. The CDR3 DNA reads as TGTGCCAGCAGCTCCCACCAGGACTTAACGGGTGAAAAACTGTTTTTT.

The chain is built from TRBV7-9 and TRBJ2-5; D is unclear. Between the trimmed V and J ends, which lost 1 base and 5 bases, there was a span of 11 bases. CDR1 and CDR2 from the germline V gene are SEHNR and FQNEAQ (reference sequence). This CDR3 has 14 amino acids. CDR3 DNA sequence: TGTGCCAGCAGCTTAGATAGTAGCCGGGAGACCCAGTACTTC. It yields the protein CASSLDSSRETQYF.